Below are 28 T cell receptor beta chains sequenced from a single sample in a study of blood T cell repertoires in COVID-19. Profiled with immunoSEQ multiplex PCR; TCRdb holds only in-frame clones, not every one. The repertoire holds 150,000 to 200,000 clones, with about 92% as singletons. Material for sequencing was peripheral blood. The receptors were sampled from a man between 60 and 75 years old with active or convalescent COVID-19.

The chain recombines TRBV7-2 with TRBJ2-1; no definite D call. The CDR3 extends over 11 amino acids. Trimming stripped 8 bases from V and 9 bases from J, with 11 bases between. Germline CDR1 reads SGHTA; CDR2 reads FQGNSA. CDR3 sequence: CASYEVGEQFF. The CDR3 DNA sequence: TGTGCCAGCTACGAGGTGGGTGAGCAGTTCTTC.

This chain connects TRBV5-1 to TRBJ2-1; 9 bases agree with TRBD1. Germline V gene data show CDR1 as SGHRS and CDR2 as YFSETQ. This CDR3 has 17 residues. V lost 1 base to trimming and J lost 4 bases; unmatched junction nucleotides: 9. CDR3 in amino acids: CASSLSRTGVGYNEQFF. CDR3 sequence (DNA): TGCGCCAGCAGCTTGAGCAGGACAGGGGTTGGGTACAATGAGCAGTTCTTC.

CDR3 sequence reads: CATLSGSQNTEAFF. In nucleotides, the CDR3 is TGTGCCACCCTATCCGGGTCCCAGAACACTGAAGCTTTCTTT. This chain uses TRBV10-3 with TRBJ1-1; D ambiguous. Germline V gene lookup returns CDR1 ENHRY and CDR2 SYGVKD. V was shortened by 10 bases and J by 1 base, with 16 bases between the two germline ends. This CDR3 has 14 amino acids.

V usage is TRBV10-3 and J usage is TRBJ2-2, with 8 bases that match TRBD2. The CDR3 covers 12 residues. The germline gives CDR1 ENHRY, CDR2 SYGVKD. The ends lost 9 bases at V and 3 bases at J; junction bases unmatched: 0. As DNA, the CDR3 is TGTGCCATGACTAGCGACACCGGGGAGCTGTTTTTT. Translating gives CAMTSDTGELFF.

The CDR3 coding sequence is TGCGCCAGCAGTGAGGAGGCATTGAACACTGAAGCTTTCTTT. Amino acid sequence: CASSEEALNTEAFF. The V and J genes are TRBV10-2 and TRBJ1-1; D is ambiguous. CDR3 length: 14 amino acids. V dropped 2 bases and J dropped 0 bases, with 7 bases sitting between them. Germline values: CDR1 WSHSY, CDR2 SAAADI.

The rearrangement joins TRBV29-1 to TRBJ1-5; TRBD1 matches at 8 bases. There are 13 residues in the CDR3. J was trimmed by 5 bases and V by 6 bases; bases with no gene match: 6. Per germline, CDR1 SQVTM and CDR2 ANQGSEA. CDR3 sequence reads: CSVRQGQDQPQHF. The CDR3 coding sequence is TGCAGCGTACGACAGGGGCAGGATCAGCCCCAGCATTTT. Combining the CDR3 with reference TRBV29-1 and TRBJ1-5 gives the whole variable domain SAVISQKPSRDICQRGTSLTIQCQVDSQVTMMFWYRQQPGQSLTLIATANQGSEATYESGFVIDKFPISRPNLTFSTLTVSNMSPEDSSIYLCSVRQGQDQPQHFGDGTRLSIL.

This clone was observed a single time. The V gene is TRBV29-1, the J gene TRBJ1-2, with D possibly matching TRBD1 (5 bases). The CDR3 sequence is 12 residues long. In germline, CDR1 is SQVTM, CDR2 ANQGSEA. Between the trimmed V and J ends, which lost 3 bases and 3 bases, there was a span of 8 bases. In DNA, the CDR3 is TGCAGCGTTGACAGGGTGCACTATGGCTACACCTTC. Its protein product is CSVDRVHYGYTF.

This clone was detected only once. This chain links TRBV10-2 with TRBJ1-2; 11 bases align to TRBD1. CDR3 length: 15 residues. V lost 4 bases, J lost 8 bases, and 9 bases stayed unmatched. Germline V lookup: CDR1 WSHSY, CDR2 SAAADI. The CDR3 DNA is TGCGCCAGCAGTGGGGACAGGGGGTCGAGGGGAGGCTACACCTTC. Protein: CASSGDRGSRGGYTF.

Only one count was recorded for this clone. The J gene is TRBJ2-7, the V gene TRBV3-1 (or the pseudogene TRBV3-2); tentative D call: TRBD1 (5 bases). CDR3 length: 16 residues. V shed 0 bases and J shed 0 bases, with 12 bases lying between them. Germline-derived CDR1 and CDR2 are LGHDT and YNNKEL (reference sequence). CDR3 sequence reads: CASSQDPGLGSYEQYF. The CDR3 DNA sequence: TGTGCCAGCAGCCAAGATCCAGGGCTAGGCTCCTACGAGCAGTACTTC.

This clone was seen a handful of times. J is TRBJ1-2 and V is TRBV27; TRBD1 matches 10 bases. Per germline, CDR1 MNHEY and CDR2 SMNVEV (reference sequence). CDR3 length: 17 residues. The junction had 11 bases not matched to a gene; V was cut back by 6 bases and J by 1 base. CDR3 DNA: TGTGCCAGCAGCCCAGCGCTGACAGGGGGCATTAACTATGGCTACACCTTC. Its protein is CASSPALTGGINYGYTF.

This rearrangement joins TRBV27 to TRBJ1-2, with 7 positions matching TRBD1. Germline assignment: CDR1 MNHEY and CDR2 SMNVEV (reference sequence). This CDR3 has 16 residues. V dropped 4 bases and J dropped 0; count of bases not matched to a gene: 8. The CDR3 is CASSSLSGTANYGYTF. As DNA, the CDR3 is TGTGCCAGCAGTTCGCTCTCCGGGACAGCTAACTATGGCTACACCTTC.

The V and J genes are TRBV6-5 and TRBJ2-2; TRBD1 matches at 8 bases. The CDR3 spans 14 residues. The germline V gene has CDR1 MNHEY and CDR2 SVGAGI. The trim removed 2 bases at V and 7 bases at J, leaving 3 bases unmatched. CDR3 DNA sequence: TGTGCCAGCAGTTACGGACAGGGAATCGGGGAGCTGTTTTTT. It is translated as CASSYGQGIGELFF.

The chain has TRBV9 and TRBJ2-7; TRBD1 matches at 9 bases. CDR1 is SGDLS, CDR2 YYNGEE, per germline. This CDR3 comprises 15 residues. V trimming: 0 bases; J trimming: 0 bases; junction bases outside the gene matches: 1. The CDR3 loop reads CASSVGGQGSYEQYF. CDR3 DNA: TGTGCCAGCAGCGTAGGGGGACAGGGCTCCTACGAGCAGTACTTC.

CDR3 protein: CASSRDNSPLHF. The CDR3 bases are TGCGCCAGCAGCAGGGATAATTCACCCCTCCACTTT. The chain is built from TRBV10-1 and TRBJ1-6; D perhaps matches TRBD1 (5 bases). Between the trimmed V and J ends, which lost 6 bases and 5 bases, there was a span of 5 bases. Germline CDR1 and CDR2: WNHNN and SYGVQD (reference sequence). The CDR3 length is 12 residues.

The chain joins TRBV11-2 to TRBJ1-2; D unresolved. V was shortened by 1 base and J by 4 bases, with 13 bases between the two germline ends. Germline V lookup: CDR1 SGHAT, CDR2 FQNNGV. The CDR3 contains 15 residues. DNA for the CDR3: TGTGCCAGCAGCTTAGTTCGGGAGTCCCTCTATGGCTACACCTTC. The encoded protein is CASSLVRESLYGYTF.

This chain connects TRBV6-2 or TRBV6-3 to TRBJ2-5; 8 bases are a match to TRBD2. This CDR3 contains 14 residues. Germline loops: CDR1 MNHEY, CDR2 SVGEGT. V shed 4 bases and J 4 bases; nucleotides not matched to a gene: 5. The CDR3 DNA reads as TGTGCCAGCAGTTTCAGCGGGAGCCCAGAGACCCAGTACTTC. This codes for CASSFSGSPETQYF.

The chain combines TRBV18 with TRBJ2-1, with TRBD2 matching over 10 bases. This CDR3 spans 17 amino acids. J was trimmed by 10 bases and V by 2 bases; bases with no gene match: 14. From germline, CDR1 is KGHSH and CDR2 LQKENI. CDR3 DNA sequence: TGTGCCAGCTCACCAAACCCCCTCGATCTAGCGGGAGAGGAGCAGTTCTTC. Protein sequence: CASSPNPLDLAGEEQFF. The variable domain in full, completed from reference TRBV18 and TRBJ2-1, reads NAGVMQNPRHLVRRRGQEARLRCSPMKGHSHVYWYRQLPEEGLKFMVYLQKENIIDESGMPKERFSAEFPKEGPSILRIQQVVRGDSAAYFCASSPNPLDLAGEEQFFGPGTRLTVL.

V and J are TRBV7-2 and TRBJ2-1, with D possibly being TRBD1 (6 bases). The CDR3 has 15 residues. Germline loops: CDR1 SGHTA, CDR2 FQGNSA. V shed 1 base and J shed 4 bases, with 11 bases lying between them. The CDR3 DNA is TGTGCCAGCAGCTTAGTCTGGGGGCTGTACAATGAGCAGTTCTTC. This codes for CASSLVWGLYNEQFF. Full variable domain (rest looked up from reference TRBV7-2 and TRBJ2-1): GAGVSQSPSNKVTEKGKDVELRCDPISGHTALYWYRQSLGQGLEFLIYFQGNSAPDKSGLPSDRFSAERTGGSVSTLTIQRTQQEDSAVYLCASSLVWGLYNEQFFGPGTRLTVL.

This rearrangement joins TRBV30 to TRBJ2-7; D gene ambiguous. The V gene lost 3 bases and the J gene lost 2 bases, with 17 bases spanning the gap. The CDR3 loop spans 15 amino acids. From germline, CDR1 is GTSNPN and CDR2 SVGIG (reference sequence). The CDR3 DNA is TGTGCCTGGAGAGTGTCAGTTCTTGGAGCCTACGAGCAGTACTTC. This gives the protein CAWRVSVLGAYEQYF. The variable domain in full, completed from reference TRBV30 and TRBJ2-7, reads SQTIHQWPATLVQPVGSPLSLECTVEGTSNPNLYWYRQAAGRGLQLLFYSVGIGQISSEVPQNLSASRPQDRQFILSSKKLLLSDSGFYLCAWRVSVLGAYEQYFGPGTRLTVT.

Only one count was recorded for this clone. The CDR3 is CASNQRLQNTEAFF. CDR3 coding DNA: TGTGCCAGCAATCAGCGACTCCAGAACACTGAAGCTTTCTTT. This chain joins TRBV6-5 and TRBJ1-1, with D hard to call. Trimming removed 7 bases at V and 1 base at J, with 13 bases between. CDR1 MNHEY and CDR2 SVGAGI come from the germline V gene. The CDR3 covers 14 residues.

The V and J genes are TRBV6-5 and TRBJ1-5; a weak D match, TRBD1 (6 bases). The CDR3 is made up of 13 amino acids. V lost 8 bases and J 2 bases, leaving 10 bases between the germline ends. Per germline, CDR1 MNHEY and CDR2 SVGAGI. This CDR3 is CASRGARNQPQHF. The CDR3 DNA follows: TGTGCCAGCCGGGGGGCGCGCAATCAGCCCCAGCATTTT.

This chain connects TRBV6-4 to TRBJ2-5, with 14 bases that match TRBD2. Germline trimming cut 6 bases from V and 1 base from J; bases unmatched to any gene: 10. This CDR3 has 18 amino acids. Germline V lookup: CDR1 MRHNA, CDR2 SNTAGT. The CDR3, as DNA: TGTGCCAGCAGGGGACTAGCGGGGGACTATTGGGGCCAAGAGACCCAGTACTTC. Amino acids: CASRGLAGDYWGQETQYF.

The rearrangement joins TRBV29-1 to TRBJ1-4; perhaps TRBD1 as D (6 bases). The V gene's germline CDR1 is SQVTM and CDR2 ANQGSEA. The CDR3 runs 13 residues. V was shortened by 4 bases and J by 6 bases, with 12 bases between the two germline ends. The CDR3 DNA sequence: TGCAGCGTTGCGGGCAGGGGTCATGAAAAACTGTTTTTT. It codes for CSVAGRGHEKLFF.

The chain has TRBV2 and TRBJ1-5, with 9 bases identical to TRBD1. V lost 2 bases, J lost 4 bases, and 6 bases stayed unmatched. Germline CDR1 and CDR2: SNHLY and FYNNEI. The CDR3 extends over 16 amino acids. The CDR3 DNA is TGTGCCAGCAGTGAAAGGGGACAGGGCGTGAATCAGCCCCAGCATTTT. It codes for CASSERGQGVNQPQHF.

The chain carries TRBV7-6 and TRBJ2-1; TRBD2 agrees at 7 bases. The CDR3 is 16 residues long. Germline CDR1 and CDR2: SGHVS and FNYEAQ. The V gene end was trimmed by 1 base and the J gene end by 4 bases; junction bases not matched to a gene: 7. DNA of the CDR3: TGTGCCAGCAGCTTAGGGGGGGGAGCCTATTACAATGAGCAGTTCTTC. Translating gives CASSLGGGAYYNEQFF.

The V and J genes are TRBV19 and TRBJ2-1; 10 positions match TRBD2. Per germline, CDR1 LNHDA and CDR2 SQIVND (reference sequence). J lost 4 bases, V lost 7 bases, and 7 bases had no gene match. The CDR3 sequence is 15 residues long. The chain's CDR3 is CASTSGRARYNEQFF. CDR3 sequence (DNA): TGTGCCAGTACCAGCGGGAGGGCCCGTTACAATGAGCAGTTCTTC.

The V and J genes are TRBV12-3 or TRBV12-4 and TRBJ1-6, with D perhaps matching TRBD1 (6 bases). This CDR3 has 13 residues. Deletions cut 6 bases from V and 6 bases from J, with 9 bases between. In DNA, the CDR3 is TGTGCCAGCAGCCGACAGGTTAATTCACCCCTCCACTTT. The encoded protein is CASSRQVNSPLHF.

The chain links TRBV2 to TRBJ2-7, with D perhaps matching TRBD1 (6 bases). Looked up from germline, CDR1 is SNHLY and CDR2 is FYNNEI. The CDR3 is made up of 13 amino acids. V dropped 5 bases and J dropped 2 bases, with 10 bases sitting between them. The CDR3 loop is CASSRQVAYEQYF. In DNA, the CDR3 is TGTGCCAGCAGTCGACAGGTAGCCTACGAGCAGTACTTC. Complete variable domain (other parts from reference TRBV2 and TRBJ2-7): EPEVTQTPSHQVTQMGQEVILRCVPISNHLYFYWYRQILGQKVEFLVSFYNNEISEKSEIFDDQFSVERPDGSNFTLKIRSTKLEDSAMYFCASSRQVAYEQYFGPGTRLTVT.